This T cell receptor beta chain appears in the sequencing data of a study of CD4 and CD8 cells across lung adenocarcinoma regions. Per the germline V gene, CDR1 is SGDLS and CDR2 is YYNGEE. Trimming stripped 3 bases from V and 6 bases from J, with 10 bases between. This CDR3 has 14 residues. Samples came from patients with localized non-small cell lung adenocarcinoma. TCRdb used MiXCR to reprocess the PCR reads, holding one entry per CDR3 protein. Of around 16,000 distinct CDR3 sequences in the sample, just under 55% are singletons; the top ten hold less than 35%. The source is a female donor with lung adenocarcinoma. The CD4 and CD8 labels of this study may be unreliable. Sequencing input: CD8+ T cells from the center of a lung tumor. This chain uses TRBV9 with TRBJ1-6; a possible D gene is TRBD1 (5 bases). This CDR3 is CASSARGLNSPLHF. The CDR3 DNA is TGTGCCAGCAGCGCCCGGGGCCTTAATTCACCCCTCCACTTT.